This T cell receptor (beta chain) is drawn from a study of blood T cell repertoires in COVID-19. On the study more broadly: Acute-phase and convalescent COVID-19 samples originated in the United States, Italy and Spain. Sources were T cells, B-cell-depleted T cells, or PBMCs; the material itself was cDNA or gDNA.

Germline V lookup: CDR1 MNHNY, CDR2 SVGAGI (reference sequence). CDR3 size: 13 residues. V shed 8 bases and J shed 6 bases, with 14 bases lying between them. In the authors' workflow: Scientists estimated how many nucleated cells there were by amplifying reference gene primers. This table comes from immunoSEQ multiplex PCR, and its TCRdb copy is limited to in-frame clones, with some not included. From that table come the V and J calls and clone size; the DNA was used to work out D and trimming. In the table there are approximately 120,000 clones, about 85% of which are singletons. This clone was counted only a few times. This CDR3 is also generated by other DNA sequences in the sample.

The sequence came from a human donor in a cohort sampled during active COVID-19. The source material was peripheral blood. J is TRBJ2-1 and V is TRBV6-6, with D maybe TRBD1 (5 bases). CDR3 sequence reads: CASRRRGGNEQFF. The CDR3 DNA reads as TGTGCCAGCCGGCGAAGGGGTGGCAATGAGCAGTTCTTC.